The clone carrying this T cell receptor (beta chain) was counted many times. The data stem from a study of low-dose radiotherapy and immunotherapy resistance in tumors. First-strand cDNA used TRAV- and TRBV-specific primers, covering alpha and beta chains. Amplification, which lasted approximately 20 PCR cycles, used a constant-region primer and V-primer adapter to amplify TCRs. One entry per CDR3 protein, called by TCRdb with MiXCR from the reads. The sample lists some 88,000 distinct CDR3 sequences; more than 7.5% were seen once. Time point defined: before trial treatment. CDR3 length: 14 amino acids. The V and J ends lost 8 bases and 4 bases, in that order; junction bases with no gene match: 3. In germline, CDR1 is SGHTA, CDR2 FQGNSA.

The clonotype comes from a male donor with prostate cancer. The starting material was PBMCs, obtained before treatment. The chain couples TRBV7-2 to TRBJ2-1; 12 bases agree with TRBD2. CDR3 amino acids: CASGLAGGYNEQFF. The CDR3 DNA follows: TGTGCCAGCGGGCTAGCGGGAGGGTACAATGAGCAGTTCTTC.